This T cell receptor beta chain appears in the sequencing data of a study of T-cell memory formation after mild COVID-19. One entry per CDR3 protein, called by TCRdb with MiXCR from the 5' RACE reads. This sample has over 14,000 distinct CDR3 sequences, with under 25% found just once. Ten or more counts support this clonotype. Sample: PBMCs or a T cell subset sorted from them (not recorded which). The sequence came from an adult woman who had mild COVID-19 (a few samples of this study predate the infection). Cell type and time point are not known.

CDR3: CASSSTPGNAYEQYF. CDR3 DNA sequence: TGTGCCAGCAGTAGTACCCCGGGGAACGCTTACGAGCAGTACTTC. The V call is TRBV12-3 or TRBV12-4, the J call TRBJ2-7, with D tentatively TRBD2 (5 bases). Trimming shortened V by 5 bases and J by 4 bases, and 18 bases separated the two germline ends. This CDR3 is 15 amino acids long.